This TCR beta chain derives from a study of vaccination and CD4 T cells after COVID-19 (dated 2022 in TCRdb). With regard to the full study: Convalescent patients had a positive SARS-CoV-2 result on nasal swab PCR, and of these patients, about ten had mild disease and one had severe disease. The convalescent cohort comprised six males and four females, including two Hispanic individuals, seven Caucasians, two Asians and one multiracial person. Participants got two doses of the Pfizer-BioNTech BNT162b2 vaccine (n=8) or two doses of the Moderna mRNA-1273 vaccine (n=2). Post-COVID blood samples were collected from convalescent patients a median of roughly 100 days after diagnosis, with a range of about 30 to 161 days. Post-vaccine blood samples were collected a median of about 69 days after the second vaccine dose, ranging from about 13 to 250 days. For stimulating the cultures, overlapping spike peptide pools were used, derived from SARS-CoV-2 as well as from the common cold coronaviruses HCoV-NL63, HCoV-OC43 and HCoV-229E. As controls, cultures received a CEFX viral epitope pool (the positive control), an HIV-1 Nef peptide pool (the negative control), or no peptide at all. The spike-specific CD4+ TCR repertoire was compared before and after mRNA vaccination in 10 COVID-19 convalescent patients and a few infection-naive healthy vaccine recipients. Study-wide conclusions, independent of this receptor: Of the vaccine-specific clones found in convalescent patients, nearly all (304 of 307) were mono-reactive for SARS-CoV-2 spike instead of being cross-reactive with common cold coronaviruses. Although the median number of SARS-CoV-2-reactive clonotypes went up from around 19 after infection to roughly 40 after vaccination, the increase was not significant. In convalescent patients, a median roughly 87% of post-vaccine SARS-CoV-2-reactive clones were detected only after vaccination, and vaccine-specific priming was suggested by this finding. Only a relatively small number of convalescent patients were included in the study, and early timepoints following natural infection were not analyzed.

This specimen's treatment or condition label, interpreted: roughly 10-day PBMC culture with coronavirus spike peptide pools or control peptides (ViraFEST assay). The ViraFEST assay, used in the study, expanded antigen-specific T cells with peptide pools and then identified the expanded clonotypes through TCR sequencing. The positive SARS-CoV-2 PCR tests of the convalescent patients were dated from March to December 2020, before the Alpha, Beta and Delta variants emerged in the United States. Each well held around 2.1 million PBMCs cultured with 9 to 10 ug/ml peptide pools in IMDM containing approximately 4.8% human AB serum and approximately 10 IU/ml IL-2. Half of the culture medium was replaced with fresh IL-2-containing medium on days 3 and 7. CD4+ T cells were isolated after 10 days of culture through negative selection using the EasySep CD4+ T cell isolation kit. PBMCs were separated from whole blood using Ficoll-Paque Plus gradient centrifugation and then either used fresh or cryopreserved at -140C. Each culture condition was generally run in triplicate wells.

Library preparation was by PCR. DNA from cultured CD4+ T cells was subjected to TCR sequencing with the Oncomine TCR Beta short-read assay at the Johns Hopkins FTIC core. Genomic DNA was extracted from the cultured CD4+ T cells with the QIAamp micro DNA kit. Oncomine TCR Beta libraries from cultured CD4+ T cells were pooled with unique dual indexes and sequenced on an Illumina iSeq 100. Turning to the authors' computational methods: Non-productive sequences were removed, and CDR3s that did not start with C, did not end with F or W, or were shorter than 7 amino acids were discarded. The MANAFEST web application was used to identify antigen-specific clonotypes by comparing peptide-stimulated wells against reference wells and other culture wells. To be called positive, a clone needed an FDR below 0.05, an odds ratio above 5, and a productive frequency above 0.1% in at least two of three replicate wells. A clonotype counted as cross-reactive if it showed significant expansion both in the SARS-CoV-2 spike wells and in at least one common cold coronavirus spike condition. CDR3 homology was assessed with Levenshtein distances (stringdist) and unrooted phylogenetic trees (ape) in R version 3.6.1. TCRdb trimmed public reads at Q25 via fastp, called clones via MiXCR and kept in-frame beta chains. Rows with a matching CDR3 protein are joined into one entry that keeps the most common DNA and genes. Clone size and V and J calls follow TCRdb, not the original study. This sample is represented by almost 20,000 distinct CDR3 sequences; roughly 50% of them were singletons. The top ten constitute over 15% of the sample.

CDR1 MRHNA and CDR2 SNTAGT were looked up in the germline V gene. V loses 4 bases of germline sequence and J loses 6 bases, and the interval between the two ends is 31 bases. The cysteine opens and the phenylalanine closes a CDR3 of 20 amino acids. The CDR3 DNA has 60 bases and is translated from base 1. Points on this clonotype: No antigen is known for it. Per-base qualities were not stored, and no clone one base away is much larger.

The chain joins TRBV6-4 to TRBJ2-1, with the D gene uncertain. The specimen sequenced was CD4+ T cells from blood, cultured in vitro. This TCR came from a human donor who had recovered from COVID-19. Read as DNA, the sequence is TGTGCCAGCAGTGGCATCGTCCCTTGGAAAGGTTATCTAAGGCTCAATGAGCAGTTCTTC. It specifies CASSGIVPWKGYLRLNEQFF.